This T cell receptor beta chain is drawn from a study of shared clonotypes between healthy human individuals. At the level of the study: In total, the donors were a couple of women and a few men aged 18 to 49.

V was clipped by 2 bases and J by 6 bases, with 19 bases between them. This CDR3 spans 17 amino acids. Germline V gene data show CDR1 as LNHNV and CDR2 as YYDKDF (reference sequence). This table comes from immunoSEQ multiplex PCR, and its TCRdb copy is limited to in-frame clones, with some not included. The sample has a few hundred thousand clones, around 97% seen once. Into CD45RA+ naive and CD45RA-negative memory subsets, the CD4+ cells were split. This chain links TRBV15 with TRBJ2-2; unclear D gene. The sample taken for sequencing was naive CD4+ T cells sorted from blood. Noted subset: CD45RA+ positively selected. The clonotype was recovered from a woman under 40 in good health. The CDR3 DNA sequence: TGTGCCACCAGCAGAAGTGTAGGGATGATCAGACCCGGGGAGCTGTTTTTT. This gives the protein CATSRSVGMIRPGELFF.